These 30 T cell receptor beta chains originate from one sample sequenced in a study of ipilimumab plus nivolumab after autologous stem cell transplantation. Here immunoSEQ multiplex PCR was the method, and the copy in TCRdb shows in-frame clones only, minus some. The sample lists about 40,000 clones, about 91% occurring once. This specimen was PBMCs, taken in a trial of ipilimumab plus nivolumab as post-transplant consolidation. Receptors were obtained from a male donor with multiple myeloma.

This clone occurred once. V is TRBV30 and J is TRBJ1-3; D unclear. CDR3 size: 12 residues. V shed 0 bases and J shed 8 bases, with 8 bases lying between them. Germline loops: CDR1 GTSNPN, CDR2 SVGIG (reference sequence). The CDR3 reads CAWSVHRDTIYF. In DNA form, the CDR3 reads TGTGCCTGGAGTGTACATCGTGACACCATATATTTT.

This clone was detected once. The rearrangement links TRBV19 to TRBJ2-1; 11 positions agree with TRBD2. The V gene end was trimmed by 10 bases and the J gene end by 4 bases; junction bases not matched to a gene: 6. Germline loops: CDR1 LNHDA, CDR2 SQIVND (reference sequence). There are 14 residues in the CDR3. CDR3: CATSGLADYNEQFF. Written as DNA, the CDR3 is TGTGCCACCTCGGGACTAGCGGATTACAATGAGCAGTTCTTC.

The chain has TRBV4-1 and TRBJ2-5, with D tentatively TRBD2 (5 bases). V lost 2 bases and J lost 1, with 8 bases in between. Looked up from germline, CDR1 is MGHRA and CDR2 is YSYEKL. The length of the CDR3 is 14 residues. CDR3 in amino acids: CASSQFGVQETQYF. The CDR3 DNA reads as TGCGCCAGCAGCCAATTCGGGGTCCAAGAGACCCAGTACTTC.

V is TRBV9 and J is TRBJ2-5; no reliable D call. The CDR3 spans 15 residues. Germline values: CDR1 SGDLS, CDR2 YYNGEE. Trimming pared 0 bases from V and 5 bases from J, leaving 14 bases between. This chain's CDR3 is CASSVVGRRPETQYF. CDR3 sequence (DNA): TGTGCCAGCAGCGTAGTTGGCCGAAGGCCGGAGACCCAGTACTTC.

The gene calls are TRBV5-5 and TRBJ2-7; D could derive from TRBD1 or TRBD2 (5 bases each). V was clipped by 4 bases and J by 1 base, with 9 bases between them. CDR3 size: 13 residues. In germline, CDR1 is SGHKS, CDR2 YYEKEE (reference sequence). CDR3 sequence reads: CASSRDRSYEQYF. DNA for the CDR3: TGTGCCAGCAGCCGGGACCGATCCTACGAGCAGTACTTC.

The CDR3 loop is CASSLKGGFSYNEQFF. CDR3 in DNA: TGCGCCAGCAGCTTGAAGGGGGGGTTTTCCTACAATGAGCAGTTCTTC. The rearrangement uses TRBV5-1 and TRBJ2-1, with D possibly TRBD2 on 7 matching bases. CDR3 length: 16 residues. Trimming removed 1 base at V and 1 base at J, with 12 bases between. Per the germline V gene, CDR1 is SGHRS and CDR2 is YFSETQ.

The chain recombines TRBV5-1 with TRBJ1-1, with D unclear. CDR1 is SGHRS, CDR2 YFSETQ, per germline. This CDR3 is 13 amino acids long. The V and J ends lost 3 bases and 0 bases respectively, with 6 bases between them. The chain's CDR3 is CASSSTVNTEAFF. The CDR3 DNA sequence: TGCGCCAGCAGCTCCACAGTGAACACTGAAGCTTTCTTT.

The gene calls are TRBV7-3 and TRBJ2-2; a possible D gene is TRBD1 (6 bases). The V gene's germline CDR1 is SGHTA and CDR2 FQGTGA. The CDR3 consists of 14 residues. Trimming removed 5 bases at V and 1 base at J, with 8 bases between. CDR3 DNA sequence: TGTGCCAGCAGCCCACAGGGGAACACCGGGGAGCTGTTTTTT. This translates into CASSPQGNTGELFF.

The CDR3 here is CASSSGISSTDTQYF. As DNA, the CDR3 is TGTGCCAGCAGCAGCGGGATTTCTAGCACAGATACGCAGTATTTT. The gene calls are TRBV7-3 and TRBJ2-3, with 7 positions matching TRBD2. This CDR3 spans 15 amino acids. V was pared by 5 bases and J by 0 bases, with 5 bases of the junction left unmatched. Germline CDR1 and CDR2: SGHTA and FQGTGA.

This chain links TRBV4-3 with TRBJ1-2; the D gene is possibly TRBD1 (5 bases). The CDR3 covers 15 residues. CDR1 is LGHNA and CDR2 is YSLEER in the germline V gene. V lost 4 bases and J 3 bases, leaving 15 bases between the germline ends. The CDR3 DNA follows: TGCGCCAGCAGCCCCGGGAGGGGCGCTCACTATGGCTACACCTTC. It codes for CASSPGRGAHYGYTF.

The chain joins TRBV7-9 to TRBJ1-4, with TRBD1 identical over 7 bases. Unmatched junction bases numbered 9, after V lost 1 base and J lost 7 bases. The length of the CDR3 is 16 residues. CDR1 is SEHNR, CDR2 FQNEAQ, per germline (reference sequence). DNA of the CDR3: TGTGCCAGCAGCTTAGAGGGAGGGGGCAGGATTGAAAAACTGTTTTTT. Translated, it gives CASSLEGGGRIEKLFF.

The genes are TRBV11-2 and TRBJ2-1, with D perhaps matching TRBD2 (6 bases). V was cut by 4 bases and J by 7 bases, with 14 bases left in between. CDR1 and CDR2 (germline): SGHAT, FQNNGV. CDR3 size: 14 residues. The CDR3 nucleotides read TGTGCCAGCAGCTGGGGACTTACGAGTAATGAGCAGTTCTTC. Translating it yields CASSWGLTSNEQFF.

CDR3 residues: CASSLNLGTHNSPLHF. The DNA of the CDR3 is TGTGCCAGCAGTTTAAACCTCGGGACACATAATTCACCCCTCCACTTT. The chain has TRBV27 and TRBJ1-6; D might be TRBD1 (6 bases). Looked up from germline, CDR1 is MNHEY and CDR2 is SMNVEV (reference sequence). The V end lost 2 bases, the J end lost 5 bases, and 13 bases lay between the germline ends. The CDR3 contains 16 residues.

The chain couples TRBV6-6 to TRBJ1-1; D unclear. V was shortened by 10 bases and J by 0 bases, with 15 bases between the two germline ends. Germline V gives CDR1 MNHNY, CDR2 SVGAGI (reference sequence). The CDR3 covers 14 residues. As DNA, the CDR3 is TGTGCCACCTGCATGTCTCAGATGAACACTGAAGCTTTCTTT. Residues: CATCMSQMNTEAFF.

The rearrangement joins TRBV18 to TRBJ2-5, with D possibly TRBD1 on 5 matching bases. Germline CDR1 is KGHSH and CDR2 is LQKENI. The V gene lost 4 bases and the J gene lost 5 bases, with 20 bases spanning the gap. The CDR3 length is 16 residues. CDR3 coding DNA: TGTGCCAGCTCACGATCTGGGGCCCGAAAGGGGGAGACCCAGTACTTC. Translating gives CASSRSGARKGETQYF.

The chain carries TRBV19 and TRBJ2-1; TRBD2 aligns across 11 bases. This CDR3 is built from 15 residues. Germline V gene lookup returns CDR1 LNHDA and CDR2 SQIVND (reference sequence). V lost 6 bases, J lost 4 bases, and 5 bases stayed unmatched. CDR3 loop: CASRQGLAAYNEQFF. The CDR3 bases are TGTGCCAGTAGACAGGGACTAGCGGCGTACAATGAGCAGTTCTTC. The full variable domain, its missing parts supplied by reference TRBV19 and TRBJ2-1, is DGGITQSPKYLFRKEGQNVTLSCEQNLNHDAMYWYRQDPGQGLRLIYYSQIVNDFQKGDIAEGYSVSREKKESFPLTVTSAQKNPTAFYLCASRQGLAAYNEQFFGPGTRLTVL.

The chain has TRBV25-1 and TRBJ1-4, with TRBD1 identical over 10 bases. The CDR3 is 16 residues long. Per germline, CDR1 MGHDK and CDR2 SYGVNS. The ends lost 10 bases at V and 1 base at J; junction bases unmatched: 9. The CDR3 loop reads CAIWRDRGQTNEKLFF. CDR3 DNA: TGTGCCATCTGGCGGGACAGGGGTCAAACTAATGAAAAACTGTTTTTT.

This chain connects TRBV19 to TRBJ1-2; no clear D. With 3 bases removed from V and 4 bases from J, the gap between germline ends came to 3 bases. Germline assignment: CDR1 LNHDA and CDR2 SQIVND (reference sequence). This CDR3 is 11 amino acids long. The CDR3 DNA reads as TGTGCCAGTAGTATGGGCTATGGCTACACCTTC. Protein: CASSMGYGYTF.

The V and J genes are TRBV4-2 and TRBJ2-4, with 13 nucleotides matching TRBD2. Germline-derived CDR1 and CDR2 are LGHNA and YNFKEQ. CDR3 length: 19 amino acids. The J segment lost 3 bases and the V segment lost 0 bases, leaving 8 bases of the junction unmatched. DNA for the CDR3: TGTGCCAGCAGCCAAGAGCTCGGGACTAGCGGGGCCGTCAAAAACATTCAGTACTTC. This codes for CASSQELGTSGAVKNIQYF.

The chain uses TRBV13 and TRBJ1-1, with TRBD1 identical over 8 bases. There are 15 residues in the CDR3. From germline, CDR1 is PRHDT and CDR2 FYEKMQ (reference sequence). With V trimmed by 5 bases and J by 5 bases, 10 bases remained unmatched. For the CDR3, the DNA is TGTGCCAGCAGCCAAATGACAGGGGCCCATACTGAAGCTTTCTTT. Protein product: CASSQMTGAHTEAFF.

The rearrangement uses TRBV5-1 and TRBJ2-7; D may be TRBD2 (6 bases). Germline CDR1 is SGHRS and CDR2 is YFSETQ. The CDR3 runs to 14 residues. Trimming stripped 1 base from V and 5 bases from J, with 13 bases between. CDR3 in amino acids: CASSLSEGPDEQYF. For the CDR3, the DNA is TGCGCCAGCAGCTTGTCGGAGGGGCCGGACGAGCAGTACTTC.

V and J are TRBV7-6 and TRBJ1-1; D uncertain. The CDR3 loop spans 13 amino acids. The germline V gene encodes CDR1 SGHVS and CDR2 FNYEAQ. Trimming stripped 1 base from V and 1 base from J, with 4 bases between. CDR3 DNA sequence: TGTGCCAGCAGCTTAGGGTGGAACACTGAAGCTTTCTTT. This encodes CASSLGWNTEAFF.

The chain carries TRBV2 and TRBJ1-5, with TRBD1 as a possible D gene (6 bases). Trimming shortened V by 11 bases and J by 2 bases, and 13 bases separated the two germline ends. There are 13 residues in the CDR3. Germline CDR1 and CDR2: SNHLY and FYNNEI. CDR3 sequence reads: CAGNRDRNQPQHF. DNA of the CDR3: TGTGCCGGGAACAGGGATCGCAATCAGCCCCAGCATTTT.

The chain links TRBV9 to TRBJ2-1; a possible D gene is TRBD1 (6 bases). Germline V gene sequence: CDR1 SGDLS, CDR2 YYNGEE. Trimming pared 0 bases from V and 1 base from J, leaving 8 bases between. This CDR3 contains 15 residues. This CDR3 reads CASSVEGVSYNEQFF. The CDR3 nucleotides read TGTGCCAGCAGCGTAGAGGGGGTTTCCTACAATGAGCAGTTCTTC.

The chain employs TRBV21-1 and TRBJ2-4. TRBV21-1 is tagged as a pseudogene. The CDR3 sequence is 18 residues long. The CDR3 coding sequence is TGTGCCAGCAGCAAAGTTGTGAGTTTGTGGGTGGCCAAAAACATTCAGTACTTC. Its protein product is CASSKVVSLWVAKNIQYF.

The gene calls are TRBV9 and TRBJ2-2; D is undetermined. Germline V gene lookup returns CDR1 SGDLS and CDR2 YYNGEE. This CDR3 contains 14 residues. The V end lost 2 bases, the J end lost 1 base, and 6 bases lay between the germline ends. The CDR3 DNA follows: TGTGCCAGCAGCGTGAGACGGAACACCGGGGAGCTGTTTTTT. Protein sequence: CASSVRRNTGELFF.

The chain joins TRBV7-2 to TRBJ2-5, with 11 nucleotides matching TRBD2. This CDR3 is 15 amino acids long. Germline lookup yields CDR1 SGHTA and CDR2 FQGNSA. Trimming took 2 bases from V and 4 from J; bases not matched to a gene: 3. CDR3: CASSLLAGGRETQYF. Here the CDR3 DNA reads TGTGCCAGCAGCTTATTAGCGGGGGGGCGAGAGACCCAGTACTTC.

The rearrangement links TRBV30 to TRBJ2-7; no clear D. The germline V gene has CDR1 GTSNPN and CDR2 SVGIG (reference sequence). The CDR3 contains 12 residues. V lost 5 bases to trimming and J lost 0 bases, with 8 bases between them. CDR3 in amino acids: CAWGPSSYEQYF. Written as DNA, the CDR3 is TGTGCCTGGGGCCCTAGCTCCTACGAGCAGTACTTC.

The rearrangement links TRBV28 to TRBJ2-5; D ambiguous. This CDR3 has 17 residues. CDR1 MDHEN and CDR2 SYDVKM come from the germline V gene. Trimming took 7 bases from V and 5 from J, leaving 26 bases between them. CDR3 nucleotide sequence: TGTGCCAGCACCAGTCAGGTCGAAAGTGGTCTAGGGGAGACCCAGTACTTC. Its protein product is CASTSQVESGLGETQYF.

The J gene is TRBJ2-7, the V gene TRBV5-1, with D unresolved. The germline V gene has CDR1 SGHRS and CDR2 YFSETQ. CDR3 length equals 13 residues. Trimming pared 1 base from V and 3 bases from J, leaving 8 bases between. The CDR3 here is CASSLQSFYEQYF. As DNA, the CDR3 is TGCGCCAGCAGCTTGCAGTCATTCTACGAGCAGTACTTC. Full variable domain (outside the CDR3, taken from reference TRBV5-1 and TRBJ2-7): KAGVTQTPRYLIKTRGQQVTLSCSPISGHRSVSWYQQTPGQGLQFLFEYFSETQRNKGNFPGRFSGRQFSNSRSEMNVSTLELGDSALYLCASSLQSFYEQYFGPGTRLTVT.